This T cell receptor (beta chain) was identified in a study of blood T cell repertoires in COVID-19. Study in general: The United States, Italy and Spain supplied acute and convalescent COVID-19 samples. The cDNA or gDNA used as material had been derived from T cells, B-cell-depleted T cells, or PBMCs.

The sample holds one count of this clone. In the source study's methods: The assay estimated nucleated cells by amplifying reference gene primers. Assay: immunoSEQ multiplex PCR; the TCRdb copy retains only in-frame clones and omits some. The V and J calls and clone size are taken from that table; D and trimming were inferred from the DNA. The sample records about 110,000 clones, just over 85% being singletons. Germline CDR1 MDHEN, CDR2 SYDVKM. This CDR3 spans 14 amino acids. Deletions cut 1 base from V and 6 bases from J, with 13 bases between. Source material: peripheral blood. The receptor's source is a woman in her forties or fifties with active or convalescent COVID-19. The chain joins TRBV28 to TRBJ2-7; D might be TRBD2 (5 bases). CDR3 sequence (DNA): TGTGCCAGCAGTTTATCCACGGTTGCGGGCGAGCAGTACTTC. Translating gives CASSLSTVAGEQYF.